Listed below are T cell receptor beta chains from one sample, sequenced in a study of blood T cell repertoires in COVID-19. Produced via immunoSEQ multiplex PCR; TCRdb's table is partial and in-frame only. Here the sample spans about 15,000 clones, around 90% being singletons. The sequenced sample consisted of peripheral blood. The receptor set was obtained from a woman aged 80 or older with COVID-19, enrolled during active disease. Both conserved end residues are part of each CDR3. D genes are given only for firm matches. The size field is filled for only some rows; it gives once, few, many or a size class.

d_gene	abundance	j_gene	v_gene	CDR3aa	CDR3nt
TRBD1	NA	TRBJ2-5	TRBV5-6	CASTPGQGFEETQYF	TGTGCCAGCACCCCGGGACAGGGGTTTGAAGAGACCCAGTACTTC
TRBD1	NA	TRBJ2-3	TRBV9	CASSVERDRPTDTQYF	TGTGCCAGCAGCGTAGAGAGGGACAGACCCACAGATACGCAGTATTTT
NA	NA	TRBJ2-3	TRBV4-2	CASSQGNLASSTDTQYF	TGTGCCAGCAGCCAAGGAAATCTAGCGAGTAGCACAGATACGCAGTATTTT
NA	NA	TRBJ1-1	TRBV18	CASSPNTEAFF	TGTGCCAGCTCACCCAATACTGAAGCTTTCTTT
NA	NA	TRBJ1-2	TRBV6-1	CASSDGGGYTF	TGTGCCAGCAGTGACGGGGGTGGCTACACCTTC
TRBD2	NA	TRBJ2-3	TRBV11-2	CASSLRVGGASDTQYF	TGTGCCAGCAGCTTAAGGGTCGGGGGGGCATCTGATACGCAGTATTTT
TRBD1	NA	TRBJ1-3	TRBV18	CASSPKGATGNTIYF	TGTGCCAGCTCACCAAAGGGGGCGACGGGAAACACCATATATTTT
TRBD1	NA	TRBJ2-2	TRBV13	CASSPWDSNTGELFF	TGTGCCAGCAGCCCTTGGGACAGTAACACCGGGGAGCTGTTTTTT
NA	NA	TRBJ1-4	TRBV5-4	CASSRGGGVATNEKLFF	TGTGCCAGCAGTCGTGGGGGGGGCGTTGCAACTAATGAAAAACTGTTTTTT
TRBD1	NA	TRBJ2-1	TRBV5-1	CASRTGTGGGGDEQFF	TGCGCCAGCAGGACCGGGACAGGGGGCGGAGGCGATGAGCAGTTCTTC
NA	NA	TRBJ1-3	TRBV18	CASSPGLLSGNTIYF	TGTGCCAGCTCACCGGGACTCCTCTCTGGAAACACCATATATTTT
TRBD2	NA	TRBJ2-1	TRBV6-4	CASSDSGRGDNEQFF	TGTGCCAGCAGTGACTCGGGCCGGGGGGACAATGAGCAGTTCTTC
NA	once	TRBJ2-7	TRBV19	CASSILGGDSLYEQYF	TGTGCCAGTAGTATCTTGGGCGGGGACAGCCTCTACGAGCAGTACTTC
NA	NA	TRBJ1-6	TRBV7-9	CASSLDVGNSPLHF	TGTGCCAGCAGCTTAGATGTCGGGAATTCACCCCTCCACTTT
TRBD1	NA	TRBJ2-1	TRBV4-2	CASSPYTDGTGGSNEQFF	TGTGCCAGCAGCCCGTACACCGATGGGACAGGGGGCTCCAATGAGCAGTTCTTC
NA	NA	TRBJ2-7	TRBV19	CASKKTTTQTYEQYF	TGTGCCAGTAAAAAAACTACGACCCAAACTTACGAGCAGTACTTC
NA	NA	TRBJ1-3	TRBV3-1/TRBV3-2	CASSQNGGSGNTIYF	TGTGCCAGCAGCCAAAATGGGGGCAGCGGAAACACCATATATTTT
NA	NA	TRBJ2-7	TRBV11-3	CASSPSGSIYEQYF	TGTGCCAGCAGCCCCTCAGGGTCCATCTACGAGCAGTACTTC
TRBD2	NA	TRBJ2-7	TRBV5-1	CASSFPGLTYEQYF	TGCGCCAGCAGCTTCCCGGGACTAACCTACGAGCAGTACTTC
NA	NA	TRBJ1-3	TRBV6-5	CASGATGNTIYF	TGTGCCAGCGGGGCCACTGGAAACACCATATATTTT
NA	few	TRBJ2-7	TRBV7-2	CASSLYSYEQYF	TGTGCCAGCAGCCTTTACTCCTACGAGCAGTACTTC
TRBD1	NA	TRBJ2-1	TRBV29-1	CSVDDRGDEQFF	TGCAGCGTCGATGACAGGGGGGATGAGCAGTTCTTC
TRBD1	NA	TRBJ2-3	TRBV7-7	CASSLGQGGSDTQYF	TGTGCCAGCAGCTTGGGACAGGGGGGTTCGGATACGCAGTATTTT
NA	once	TRBJ1-4	TRBV5-1	CASSLAPQGLGEKLFF	TGCGCCAGCAGCTTAGCCCCCCAGGGCTTAGGGGAAAAACTGTTTTTT
NA	NA	TRBJ2-5	TRBV3-1/TRBV3-2	CASSPPEETQYF	TGTGCCAGCAGCCCCCCCGAGGAGACCCAGTACTTC
NA	NA	TRBJ2-5	TRBV7-3	CASSLNTKETQYF	TGTGCCAGCAGCTTAAACACCAAGGAGACCCAGTACTTC
TRBD1	NA	TRBJ1-2	TRBV6-6	CASRRETTGHYGYTF	TGTGCCAGCAGAAGAGAAACGACAGGGCACTATGGCTACACCTTC
TRBD1	NA	TRBJ2-7	TRBV6-5	CASSTGQGDHEQYF	TGTGCCAGCAGTACCGGACAGGGGGACCACGAGCAGTACTTC